This T cell receptor (beta chain) came from a study of PD-L1 blockade in urothelial cancer. Looking at the study overall: Once treatment had started, blood was analyzed at 3 weeks (second dose) and again at 6 weeks.

Patients had urothelial carcinoma that was locally advanced or metastatic. Study-level findings and limits: A below-median TCR clonality in blood before treatment predicted better survival.

A word on this clone: No antigen is known for it.

Here immunoSEQ multiplex PCR was the method, and the copy in TCRdb shows in-frame clones only, minus some. The sample has 70,000 to 90,000 clones, 82% seen once. The V gene's germline CDR1 is MNHNS and CDR2 SASEGT. The CDR3 is 15 amino acids. The ends lost 2 bases at V and 3 bases at J; junction bases unmatched: 3. The input for sequencing was PBMCs, taken around atezolizumab (anti-PD-L1) treatment. The chain uses TRBV6-1 and TRBJ1-2; 10 bases match TRBD1. The clonotype originates from a man aged 65 to 79 with urothelial cancer. CDR3 DNA sequence: TGTGCCAGCAGTGAAAGGGGGACAGGGGACTATGGCTACACCTTC. Translating gives CASSERGTGDYGYTF.